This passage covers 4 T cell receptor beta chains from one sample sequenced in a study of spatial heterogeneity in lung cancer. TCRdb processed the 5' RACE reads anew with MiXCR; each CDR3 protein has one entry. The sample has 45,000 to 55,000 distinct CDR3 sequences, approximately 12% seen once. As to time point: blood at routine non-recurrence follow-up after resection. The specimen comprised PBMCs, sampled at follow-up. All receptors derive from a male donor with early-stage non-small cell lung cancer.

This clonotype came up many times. The CDR3 sequence: CSAGTGNIQYF. Here the CDR3 DNA reads TGCAGTGCTGGGACGGGAAACATTCAGTACTTC. The chain has TRBV20-1 and TRBJ2-4; D tentatively fits TRBD1 or TRBD2 (5 bases each). Germline assignment: CDR1 DFQATT and CDR2 SNEGSKA (reference sequence). The CDR3 spans 11 residues. V lost 5 bases, J lost 6 bases, and 8 bases lay in between.

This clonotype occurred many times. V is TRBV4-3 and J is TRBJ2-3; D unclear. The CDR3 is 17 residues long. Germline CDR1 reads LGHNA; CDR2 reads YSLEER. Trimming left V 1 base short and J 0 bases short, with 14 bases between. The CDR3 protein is CASSQGPAESSTDTQYF. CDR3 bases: TGCGCCAGCAGCCAAGGGCCAGCCGAATCTAGCACAGATACGCAGTATTTT.

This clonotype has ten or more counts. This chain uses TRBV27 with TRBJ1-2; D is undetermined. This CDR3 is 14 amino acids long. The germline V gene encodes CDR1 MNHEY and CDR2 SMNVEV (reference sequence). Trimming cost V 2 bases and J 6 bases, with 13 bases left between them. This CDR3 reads CASSLDPLRNGYTF. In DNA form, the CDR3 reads TGTGCCAGCAGTTTAGATCCTCTCAGAAATGGCTACACCTTC.

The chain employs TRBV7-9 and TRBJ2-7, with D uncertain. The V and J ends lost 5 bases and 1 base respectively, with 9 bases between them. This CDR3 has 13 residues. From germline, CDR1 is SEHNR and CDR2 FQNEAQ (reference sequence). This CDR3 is CASSSPASYEQYF. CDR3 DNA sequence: TGTGCCAGCAGCAGCCCGGCGTCCTACGAGCAGTACTTC.